This is a list of T cell receptor beta chains from one sample in a study of OX40 agonist ivuxolimab in advanced cancers. Sequencing used immunoSEQ multiplex PCR; TCRdb keeps in-frame clones, though not all of them. Among roughly 48,000 clones listed, approximately 88% were seen once. The sample here was CD4+ or CD8+ T cells sorted from blood, taken in a trial of the OX40 agonist ivuxolimab. These TCRs come from an adult with an advanced solid tumor such as melanoma, head and neck, liver or kidney cancer. Both conserved end residues are part of each CDR3. The order of the fields is CDR3 protein, CDR3 DNA, D gene, J gene, clone size, V gene. The D gene is left open where the match is weak. A row's size may be missing; if present it is once, few, many or a size class.

CASSRTGLDEQYF,TGTGCCAGCAGCCGGACAGGGCTCGACGAGCAGTACTTC,TRBD1,TRBJ2-7,once,TRBV27
CASSFREGNTEAFF,TGTGCCAGCAGTTTCAGGGAGGGGAACACTGAAGCTTTCTTT,.,TRBJ1-1,.,TRBV27
CASSLGGPRSGVNTEAFF,TGTGCCAGCAGCTTAGGAGGTCCCAGGTCCGGAGTGAACACTGAAGCTTTCTTT,.,TRBJ1-1,once,TRBV11-3
CASSLDSNQPQHF,TGTGCCAGCAGCCTCGATAGCAATCAGCCCCAGCATTTT,.,TRBJ1-5,.,TRBV5-5
CASSSGQGLNTEAFF,TGTGCCAGCAGTTCTGGACAGGGATTGAACACTGAAGCTTTCTTT,TRBD1,TRBJ1-1,.,TRBV6-5
CASSLATNYGYTF,TGTGCCAGCAGCTTGGCCACCAACTATGGCTACACCTTC,.,TRBJ1-2,.,TRBV7-9
CSVLGGERGYTF,TGCAGCGTTTTAGGCGGCGAGCGTGGCTACACCTTC,.,TRBJ1-2,.,TRBV29-1
CASSLNTGAMIEAFF,TGTGCCAGCTCGCTAAATACCGGGGCCATGATTGAAGCTTTCTTT,.,TRBJ1-1,.,TRBV18
CASSLARGGGRRGEQFF,TGTGCCAGCAGCTTAGCTCGGGGCGGGGGTCGTCGAGGTGAGCAGTTCTTC,TRBD2,TRBJ2-1,.,TRBV7-2
CASSSVFYNEQFF,TGTGCCAGCAGCTCGGTTTTCTACAATGAGCAGTTCTTC,.,TRBJ2-1,.,TRBV5-4